This T cell receptor (beta chain) was obtained from a study of post-analysis software for immune sequencing data. Turning to the study itself: Clinical courses comprised relapsing-remitting, secondary progressive and progressive-relapsing multiple sclerosis.

Study outcomes and limitations: Strong co-clustering by F measure was evident for samples that had been prepared in the same batch. Multiple sclerosis was associated with a significant reduction in normalized Chao1 diversity relative to controls.

This clonotype came up a few times. Its antigen is not identified. The authors incorporated unique molecular identifiers into the TCR beta cDNA libraries. Yield was roughly 500,000 cDNA molecules from roughly 0.93 to 9.6 million T cells. From the PCR reads, TCRdb called clonotypes with MiXCR, one entry per CDR3 protein. The sample has 750,000 to 950,000 distinct CDR3 sequences, 53% seen once; the top ten hold around 4.5%. This receptor was taken from a girl aged 5 to 17 with multiple sclerosis. The source material was blood.

This CDR3 reads CASSSGTSWFEQFF. The CDR3 DNA sequence: TGTGCCAGCAGCTCCGGGACTAGTTGGTTTGAGCAGTTCTTC. The chain joins TRBV7-2 to TRBJ2-1, with 8 nucleotides matching TRBD2. This CDR3 is 14 amino acids long. CDR1 SGHTA and CDR2 FQGNSA come from the germline V gene. J gave up 9 bases and V 4 bases, and 8 bases lay outside the gene matches.